Shown below are 17 T cell receptor beta chains from a single sample sequenced in a study of cytomegalovirus exposure and HLA in healthy donors. The PCR employed 60 Vbeta primers together with 13 Jbeta primers. Measured with immunoSEQ multiplex PCR; TCRdb has only the in-frame clones, and not every one. The sample has 100,000 or so clones, about four fifths seen once. The sequenced sample consisted of PBMCs. These TCRs come from a woman in her thirties or forties in good health and CMV-seronegative.

In this sample, this clone is medium-sized (0.01 to 0.1%). The V gene is TRBV7-2, the J gene TRBJ1-5; D gene uncertain. Germline lookup yields CDR1 SGHTA and CDR2 FQGNSA. V gave up 2 bases and J gave up 2 bases, with 4 bases separating them. There are 13 residues in the CDR3. CDR3 region: CASSLQGNQPQHF. The CDR3 region has the DNA TGTGCCAGCAGCTTACAGGGCAATCAGCCCCAGCATTTT.

J is TRBJ1-2 and V is TRBV5-1; 7 bases match TRBD1. This CDR3 is built from 14 residues. V shed 4 bases, J shed 2 bases, and the junction held 5 bases outside the gene matches. Germline assignment: CDR1 SGHRS and CDR2 YFSETQ. The CDR3 loop is CASSPRTGNYGYTF. The CDR3, as DNA: TGCGCCAGCAGCCCACGGACAGGCAACTATGGCTACACCTTC.

The rearrangement links TRBV9 to TRBJ1-4; D is uncertain. Germline CDR1 and CDR2: SGDLS and YYNGEE. With 3 bases removed from V and 8 bases from J, the gap between germline ends came to 8 bases. The CDR3 sequence is 12 residues long. CDR3 DNA sequence: TGTGCCAGCAGCGGCGATCTGGAAAAACTGTTTTTT. Translation gives CASSGDLEKLFF.

The CDR3 loop is CASNSEGAYNEQFF. In nucleotides, the CDR3 is TGTGCCAGTAATAGTGAGGGGGCCTACAATGAGCAGTTCTTC. The genes are TRBV19 and TRBJ2-1; a weak D match, TRBD1 (6 bases). CDR3 length: 14 amino acids. With 7 bases removed from V and 2 bases from J, the gap between germline ends came to 12 bases. Germline V lookup: CDR1 LNHDA, CDR2 SQIVND (reference sequence).

Of note for this clone: At the DNA level, this CDR3 is encoded by other sequences in the same sample as well. The J gene is TRBJ2-3, the V gene TRBV5-1; D might be TRBD1 (6 bases). Germline V gene lookup returns CDR1 SGHRS and CDR2 YFSETQ. The CDR3 length is 15 residues. The V end lost 0 bases, the J end lost 0 bases, and 8 bases lay between the germline ends. The CDR3 region is CASSLGGRSTDTQYF. The CDR3 DNA is TGCGCCAGCAGCTTGGGGGGGCGGAGCACAGATACGCAGTATTTT.

CDR3 in amino acids: CASSIGTGRYEQYF. CDR3 nucleotides: TGCGCCAGCAGCATAGGGACAGGGAGGTACGAGCAGTACTTC. The chain has TRBV5-1 and TRBJ2-7; 9 bases match TRBD1. Germline loops: CDR1 SGHRS, CDR2 YFSETQ. The CDR3 sequence is 14 residues long. Unmatched junction bases numbered 6, after V lost 4 bases and J lost 4 bases. Filled out from reference TRBV5-1 and TRBJ2-7, the complete variable domain reads KAGVTQTPRYLIKTRGQQVTLSCSPISGHRSVSWYQQTPGQGLQFLFEYFSETQRNKGNFPGRFSGRQFSNSRSEMNVSTLELGDSALYLCASSIGTGRYEQYFGPGTRLTVT.

V usage is TRBV6-5 and J usage is TRBJ1-2; 8 bases agree with TRBD1. This CDR3 comprises 15 residues. CDR1 is MNHEY and CDR2 is SVGAGI in the germline V gene. Trimming cost V 0 bases and J 2 bases; bases outside gene matches: 2. The CDR3 nucleotides are TGTGCCAGCAGTTACTCGACAGGGGCCAACTATGGCTACACCTTC. Residues: CASSYSTGANYGYTF.

This clone appeared a few times. This sequence joins TRBV7-3 and TRBJ2-7; 7 bases are shared with TRBD2. Germline loops: CDR1 SGHTA, CDR2 FQGTGA. The J segment lost 7 bases and the V segment lost 2 bases, leaving 8 bases of the junction unmatched. The CDR3 contains 14 residues. CDR3 coding DNA: TGTGCCAGCAGCTTACTGGGCGCGGGGGAGGAGCAGTACTTC. Its protein product is CASSLLGAGEEQYF.

The chain recombines TRBV30 with TRBJ2-1; 11 bases are a match to TRBD1. Trimming removed 2 bases from V and 8 bases from J; junction bases left unmatched: 11. There are 16 residues in the CDR3. CDR1 is GTSNPN, CDR2 SVGIG, per germline (reference sequence). CDR3 sequence: CAWSPWDRGFNDEQFF. CDR3 coding DNA: TGTGCCTGGAGTCCTTGGGACAGGGGGTTTAATGATGAGCAGTTCTTC.

Turning to this clone: A read error may account for a junction end that differs from germline. The chain links TRBV7-9 to TRBJ2-4; D is perhaps TRBD2 (8 bases). The V gene's germline CDR1 is SEHNR and CDR2 FQNEAQ (reference sequence). The CDR3 consists of 16 residues. The CDR3, as DNA: TGTTCCAGCAGCTTAGCGGTAGCGGGACAGATGAACATTCAGTACTTC. Its translation is CSSSLAVAGQMNIQYF.

V gene TRBV6-5 combines with J gene TRBJ1-2, with D possibly matching TRBD1 (5 bases). The CDR3 sequence is 14 residues long. In germline, CDR1 is MNHEY, CDR2 SVGAGI. The V and J ends lost 5 bases and 4 bases respectively, with 14 bases between them. The CDR3 spells CASSPGGGGYGYTF. The DNA for the CDR3 is TGTGCCAGCAGTCCCGGGGGAGGAGGCTATGGCTACACCTTC.

J is TRBJ1-1 and V is TRBV5-3; D unclear. TRBV5-3 is placed among ORFs of uncertain function. The CDR3 is made up of 15 amino acids. V gave up 1 base and J gave up 2 bases, with 12 bases separating them. The CDR3 bases are TGTGCCAGAAGCTTGTTAACAGTACCTAACACTGAAGCTTTCTTT. Encoded protein: CARSLLTVPNTEAFF.

This clone was seen a handful of times. V is TRBV27 and J is TRBJ1-1; 8 nucleotides agree with TRBD1. There are 12 residues in the CDR3. Germline-derived CDR1 and CDR2 are MNHEY and SMNVEV (reference sequence). V lost 6 bases, J lost 8 bases, and 5 bases stayed unmatched. The chain's CDR3 is CASSQGQGEAFF. For the CDR3, the DNA is TGTGCCAGCAGCCAAGGACAGGGAGAAGCTTTCTTT.

V and J are TRBV25-1 and TRBJ1-2; D is uncertain. The CDR3 sequence is 12 residues long. Germline values: CDR1 MGHDK, CDR2 SYGVNS. Between the trimmed V and J ends, which lost 3 bases and 7 bases, there was a span of 9 bases. CDR3 sequence: CASSDRAGGYTF. Written as DNA, the CDR3 is TGTGCCAGCAGTGATAGGGCGGGTGGCTACACCTTC.

The rearrangement uses TRBV5-1 and TRBJ2-2, with D maybe TRBD1 (6 bases). V was trimmed by 4 bases and J by 7 bases, leaving 17 bases between them. From germline, CDR1 is SGHRS and CDR2 YFSETQ. The CDR3 totals 15 residues. In DNA form, the CDR3 reads TGCGCCAGCAGCCTCACAGGGAGAGTGGGCGGGGAGCTGTTTTTT. Amino acid sequence: CASSLTGRVGGELFF.

This chain uses TRBV5-1 with TRBJ2-1, with D hard to call. Germline CDR1 and CDR2: SGHRS and YFSETQ. The V end was cut by 0 bases, the J end by 8 bases, with 6 bases between. CDR3 length: 12 residues. CDR3 residues: CASSLGSYEQFF. CDR3 bases: TGCGCCAGCAGCTTGGGGAGCTATGAGCAGTTCTTC.

V usage is TRBV30 and J usage is TRBJ2-3; D gene ambiguous. The CDR3 totals 13 residues. Trimming cost V 3 bases and J 4 bases, with 11 bases left between them. The germline gives CDR1 GTSNPN, CDR2 SVGIG (reference sequence). The CDR3 sequence is CAWSSKRADTQYF. The CDR3 DNA sequence: TGTGCCTGGAGCTCAAAACGGGCAGATACGCAGTATTTT.